The 25 T cell receptor beta chains below were found in one sample sequenced in a study of response to subunit inactivated influenza vaccine. TCRdb recomputed calls from the RT-PCR reads with MiXCR, one row per CDR3 protein. The sample records 750,000 to 850,000 distinct CDR3 sequences, less than 20% being singletons. The source was PBMCs from blood, collected 5 to 6 days after vaccination. These receptor sequences come from a man in his fifties or sixties who received an inactivated influenza vaccine.

This clonotype was counted ten times or more. V and J are TRBV7-2 and TRBJ2-7; 8 positions match TRBD1. In germline, CDR1 is SGHTA, CDR2 FQGNSA. Trimming removed 1 base from V and 4 bases from J; junction bases left unmatched: 3. The CDR3 length is 14 residues. CDR3 protein: CASSLGRTGYEQYF. CDR3 coding DNA: TGTGCCAGCAGCTTAGGGAGGACAGGGTACGAGCAGTACTTC.

This chain links TRBV5-1 with TRBJ1-1; maybe TRBD1 (6 bases). Trimming removed 4 bases from V and 6 bases from J, with 13 bases in between. The CDR3 covers 13 residues. The germline V gene has CDR1 SGHRS and CDR2 YFSETQ. For the CDR3, the DNA is TGCGCCAGCAGCAAGGGACATCTATCTGAAGCTTTCTTT. Translating gives CASSKGHLSEAFF.

This clonotype has just a few counts. This chain uses TRBV5-6 with TRBJ2-7; D is tentatively TRBD1 or TRBD2 (7 bases each). CDR3 length: 15 amino acids. In germline, CDR1 is SGHDT, CDR2 YYEEEE. Trimming took 4 bases from V and 7 from J, leaving 21 bases between them. CDR3 region: CASSLGGGTYGEQYF. CDR3 nucleotides: TGTGCCAGCAGCCTGGGAGGGGGCACCTACGGGGAGCAGTACTTC.

The rearrangement uses TRBV4-2 and TRBJ2-7; 9 bases line up with TRBD1. Germline V gene data show CDR1 as LGHNA and CDR2 as YNFKEQ. The CDR3 sequence is 17 residues long. After removal of 1 base from V and 6 bases from J, the junction contained 13 bases not matched to a gene. For the CDR3, the DNA is TGTGCCAGCAGCCAAGTATATACGGGGACAGGGCGTATCGAGCAGTACTTC. Protein: CASSQVYTGTGRIEQYF.

A remark on this clonotype: A junction end diverges from the germline sequence, so it may reflect a read error. The chain links TRBV10-1 to TRBJ2-3; weak D call: TRBD2 (5 bases). Germline loops: CDR1 WNHNN, CDR2 SYGVQD (reference sequence). This CDR3 region has 13 residues. This CDR3 is CASSEASTDTPYF. As DNA, the CDR3 is TGCGCCAGCAGTGAGGCTAGCACAGATACGCCGTATTTT.

This clonotype was found a few times. The J gene is TRBJ2-7, the V gene TRBV20-1; TRBD1 matches at 9 bases. Germline V CDR1 and CDR2: DFQATT, SNEGSKA (reference sequence). J was trimmed by 2 bases and V by 0 bases; bases with no gene match: 2. This CDR3 is 14 amino acids long. The CDR3 spells CSARDRTGAYEQYF. Written as DNA, the CDR3 is TGCAGTGCTAGAGATCGGACAGGGGCCTACGAGCAGTACTTC.

A few counts support this clonotype. V and J are TRBV12-3 or TRBV12-4 and TRBJ1-2, with D perhaps TRBD1 (5 bases). This CDR3 comprises 16 residues. Trimming left V 5 bases short and J 5 bases short, with 21 bases between. CDR3 bases: TGTGCCAGCAGTGCCTCACCGTCGGGACGGACTTATGGCTACACCTTC. This codes for CASSASPSGRTYGYTF.

This rearrangement joins TRBV20-1 to TRBJ2-2; D may be TRBD1 (5 bases). Looked up from germline, CDR1 is DFQATT and CDR2 is SNEGSKA (reference sequence). With 4 bases removed from V and 5 bases from J, the gap between germline ends came to 14 bases. The CDR3 runs to 14 residues. CDR3 bases: TGCAGTGCTACCCGACAGCTGGGGACCGGGGAGCTGTTTTTT. This sequence encodes CSATRQLGTGELFF.

This clonotype was recorded a few times. V and J are TRBV4-1 and TRBJ1-5, with TRBD1 matching 7 bases. The CDR3 has 13 amino acids. The germline V gene has CDR1 MGHRA and CDR2 YSYEKL. V shed 5 bases and J 4 bases; nucleotides not matched to a gene: 2. CDR3 protein: CASSKDRNQPQHF. The CDR3 DNA reads TGCGCCAGCAGCAAGGACAGGAATCAGCCCCAGCATTTT.

This clonotype was counted only a few times. The chain recombines TRBV7-2 with TRBJ1-6; 10 bases are shared with TRBD1. The CDR3 covers 14 residues. V lost 5 bases and J lost 10; bases outside the gene matches: 5. Germline V gene sequence: CDR1 SGHTA, CDR2 FQGNSA. The DNA for the CDR3 is TGTGCCAGCAGCGAAGACAGGGGGCGATCACCCCTCCACTTT. It is translated as CASSEDRGRSPLHF.

The chain couples TRBV10-3 to TRBJ2-2; D remains ambiguous. CDR1 and CDR2 from the germline V gene are ENHRY and SYGVKD. This CDR3 spans 12 amino acids. The V end was cut by 10 bases, the J end by 6 bases, with 12 bases between. CDR3 coding DNA: TGTGCCACCCGGTGGAGCGCCGGGGAGCTGTTTTTT. Residues: CATRWSAGELFF.

The rearrangement joins TRBV24-1 to TRBJ2-1, with 8 bases identical to TRBD2. After removal of 6 bases from V and 10 bases from J, the junction contained 10 bases not matched to a gene. Germline CDR1 reads KGHDR; CDR2 reads SFDVKD. The CDR3 is 14 amino acids. The CDR3 sequence is CATSRPGGPGEQFF. CDR3 DNA: TGTGCCACCAGTCGCCCGGGAGGGCCAGGGGAGCAGTTCTTC.

V and J are TRBV24-1 and TRBJ2-1, with 8 bases that match TRBD2. V shed 4 bases and J 2 bases; nucleotides not matched to a gene: 3. Per the germline V gene, CDR1 is KGHDR and CDR2 is SFDVKD. This CDR3 spans 15 amino acids. The CDR3 DNA follows: TGTGCCACCAGTGAGGTAGCGGGAACCTACAATGAGCAGTTCTTC. This gives the protein CATSEVAGTYNEQFF.

The J gene is TRBJ2-3, the V gene TRBV11-2; D is tentatively TRBD1 or TRBD2 (6 bases each). The CDR3 is 16 residues long. The V end was cut by 4 bases, the J end by 6 bases, with 20 bases between. Germline-derived CDR1 and CDR2 are SGHAT and FQNNGV. The CDR3 DNA reads as TGTGCCAGCAGCTCGATTGGGGGGCGGCGGTGGGATACGCAGTATTTT. Translating gives CASSSIGGRRWDTQYF.

This clonotype was counted ten times or more. The rearrangement uses TRBV20-1 and TRBJ2-7, with D tentatively TRBD1 (6 bases). The CDR3 sequence is 12 residues long. V was cut by 6 bases and J by 5 bases, with 14 bases left in between. Germline V gene data show CDR1 as DFQATT and CDR2 as SNEGSKA (reference sequence). CDR3: CSAEQGTHEQYF. In DNA form, the CDR3 reads TGCAGTGCCGAACAGGGAACCCACGAGCAGTACTTC.

The chain joins TRBV3-1 to TRBJ1-2; D remains unclear. Germline assignment: CDR1 LGHDT and CDR2 YNNKEL (reference sequence). The CDR3 consists of 13 residues. Trimming removed 0 bases from V and 8 bases from J, with 10 bases in between. For the CDR3, the DNA is TGTGCCAGCAGCCAAGACACCGGACGGGGCTACACCTTC. It translates to CASSQDTGRGYTF.

This clonotype has a count of ten or more. The rearrangement uses TRBV20-1 and TRBJ2-7, with D perhaps matching TRBD1 (6 bases). The length of the CDR3 is 11 residues. Germline V gives CDR1 DFQATT, CDR2 SNEGSKA (reference sequence). V dropped 5 bases and J dropped 10 bases, with 15 bases sitting between them. CDR3 in amino acids: CSARDKILQYF. CDR3 DNA: TGCAGTGCTCGGGACAAGATCCTCCAGTACTTC.

The J gene is TRBJ1-5, the V gene TRBV11-2; D call uncertain. The germline gives CDR1 SGHAT, CDR2 FQNNGV. The V gene lost 3 bases and the J gene lost 10 bases, with 13 bases spanning the gap. The CDR3 extends over 13 amino acids. CDR3 nucleotides: TGTGCCAGCAGCTTGGCCTCAGAGCTCCCCCAGCATTTT. Amino acid sequence: CASSLASELPQHF.

This clonotype was seen a handful of times. The chain couples TRBV6-1 to TRBJ2-7; 7 bases agree with TRBD1. Germline-derived CDR1 and CDR2 are MNHNS and SASEGT. The V segment lost 6 bases and the J segment 2 bases; nucleotides outside the gene matches: 10. The CDR3 has 15 residues. The DNA for the CDR3 is TGTGCCAGCAGGGCGGTGCAGGGACAGACCTACGAGCAGTACTTC. It is translated as CASRAVQGQTYEQYF.

This sequence joins TRBV6-1 and TRBJ2-1; 9 nucleotides align to TRBD1. The CDR3 covers 13 residues. V shed 5 bases, J shed 7 bases, and the junction held 3 bases outside the gene matches. Germline V CDR1 and CDR2: MNHNS, SASEGT. This CDR3 reads CASSRTGANEQFF. As DNA, the CDR3 is TGTGCCAGCAGTAGGACAGGGGCAAATGAGCAGTTCTTC.

The chain recombines TRBV5-5 with TRBJ2-1; D perhaps matches TRBD1 (5 bases). The V gene's germline CDR1 is SGHKS and CDR2 YYEKEE (reference sequence). Trimming pared 2 bases from V and 8 bases from J, leaving 20 bases between. CDR3 length: 16 amino acids. CDR3 sequence (DNA): TGTGCCAGCAGCTTAAGGGGCACGACCCAGTTTTATGAGCAGTTCTTC. Translating it yields CASSLRGTTQFYEQFF.

The J gene is TRBJ2-5, the V gene TRBV5-5; D gene ambiguous. Trimming stripped 1 base from V and 5 bases from J, with 12 bases between. CDR3 length: 14 amino acids. Looked up from germline, CDR1 is SGHKS and CDR2 is YYEKEE (reference sequence). In DNA, the CDR3 is TGTGCCAGCAGCTTGTACCCCGTCCTGGAGACCCAGTACTTC. It encodes CASSLYPVLETQYF.

The chain links TRBV7-9 to TRBJ2-1, with 11 positions matching TRBD2. J lost 6 bases, V lost 4 bases, and 8 bases had no gene match. Germline-derived CDR1 and CDR2 are SEHNR and FQNEAQ (reference sequence). This CDR3 spans 16 amino acids. The CDR3 region is CASSSLAGGRGNEQFF. In nucleotides, the CDR3 is TGTGCCAGCAGCTCCCTAGCGGGAGGCCGGGGCAATGAGCAGTTCTTC.

The CDR3 nucleotides read TGTGCCAGCAGTTACCCAGGGGTAGCCAAAAACATTCAGTACTTC. This gives the protein CASSYPGVAKNIQYF. The chain uses TRBV6-5 and TRBJ2-4; D is possibly TRBD1 (6 bases). V was pared by 2 bases and J by 0 bases, with 8 bases between. Germline loops: CDR1 MNHEY, CDR2 SVGAGI. This CDR3 has 15 residues.

This clonotype was seen only once. The V call is TRBV18, the J call TRBJ1-1; D remains unclear. Trimming shortened V by 2 bases and J by 0 bases, and 10 bases separated the two germline ends. This CDR3 has 15 residues. Germline loops: CDR1 KGHSH, CDR2 LQKENI. The CDR3 sequence is CASSPGRRMNTEAFF. The DNA of the CDR3 is TGTGCCAGCTCACCAGGTCGGCGCATGAACACTGAAGCTTTCTTT.